This T cell receptor beta chain was documented in a study of blood T cell repertoires in COVID-19. Study information: COVID-19 samples collected from the United States, Italy and Spain covered acute and convalescent phases.

Per the original methods: Counts of nucleated cells, estimated from reference gene primer amplification, were obtained. Method: immunoSEQ multiplex PCR; TCRdb's copy keeps in-frame clones and lacks some. V and J calls and clone size are as listed in that table; D and trimming were resolved from the DNA. The profile shows some 93,000 clones, approximately 82% of them singletons. CDR3 size: 16 residues. With V trimmed by 3 bases and J by 1 base, 2 bases remained unmatched. The V gene's germline CDR1 is MNHEY and CDR2 SMNVEV (reference sequence). The genes are TRBV27 and TRBJ2-7; 14 nucleotides agree with TRBD2. The receptor was derived from a man between 65 and 85 years old with acute or convalescent COVID-19. The sequencing input was peripheral blood. The CDR3 here is CASSLGTSGRSYEQYF. CDR3 coding DNA: TGTGCCAGCAGTTTGGGGACTAGCGGGAGATCCTACGAGCAGTACTTC.